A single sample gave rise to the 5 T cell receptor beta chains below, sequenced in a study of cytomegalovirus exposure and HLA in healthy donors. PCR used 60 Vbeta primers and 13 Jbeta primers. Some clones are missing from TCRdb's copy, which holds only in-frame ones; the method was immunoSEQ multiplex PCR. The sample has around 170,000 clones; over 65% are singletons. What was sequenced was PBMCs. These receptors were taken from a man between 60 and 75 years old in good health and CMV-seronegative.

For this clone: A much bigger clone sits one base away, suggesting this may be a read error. CDR3 DNA: TGTTCCAGCAGCACAGGGCACGAGCAGTACTTC. It is translated as CSSSTGHEQYF. The J gene is TRBJ2-7, the V gene TRBV7-9, with D possibly TRBD1 on 6 matching bases. Per germline, CDR1 SEHNR and CDR2 FQNEAQ (reference sequence). The CDR3 is made up of 11 amino acids.

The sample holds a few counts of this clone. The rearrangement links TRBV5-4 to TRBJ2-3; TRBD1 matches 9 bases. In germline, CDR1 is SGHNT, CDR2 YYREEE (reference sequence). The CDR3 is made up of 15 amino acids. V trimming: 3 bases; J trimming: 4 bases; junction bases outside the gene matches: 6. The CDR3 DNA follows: TGTGCCAGCAGCTACGGGACAGGGAACTCAGATACGCAGTATTTT. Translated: CASSYGTGNSDTQYF. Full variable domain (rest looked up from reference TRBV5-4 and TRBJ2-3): ETGVTQSPTHLIKTRGQQVTLRCSSQSGHNTVSWYQQALGQGPQFIFQYYREEENGRGNFPPRFSGLQFPNYSSELNVNALELDDSALYLCASSYGTGNSDTQYFGPGTRLTVL.

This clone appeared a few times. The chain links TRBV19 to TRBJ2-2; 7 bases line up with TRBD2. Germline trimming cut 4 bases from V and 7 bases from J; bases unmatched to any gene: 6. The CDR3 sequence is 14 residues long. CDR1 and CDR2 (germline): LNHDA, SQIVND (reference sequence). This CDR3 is CASSSGRTGGELFF. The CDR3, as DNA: TGTGCCAGTAGTAGCGGGAGAACGGGCGGGGAGCTGTTTTTT.

The CDR3 loop is CASSLGGGSYEQYF. CDR3 DNA sequence: TGCGCCAGCAGCTTGGGGGGGGGCTCCTACGAGCAGTACTTC. The chain has TRBV5-1 and TRBJ2-7, with 7 bases that match TRBD2. This CDR3 region has 14 residues. V was clipped by 0 bases and J by 0 bases; unmatched bases: 0. Germline lookup yields CDR1 SGHRS and CDR2 YFSETQ.

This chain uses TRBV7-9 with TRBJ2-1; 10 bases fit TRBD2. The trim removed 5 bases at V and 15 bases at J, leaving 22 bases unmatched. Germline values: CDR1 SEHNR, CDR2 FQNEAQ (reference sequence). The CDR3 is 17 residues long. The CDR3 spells CASSEKSGGTSANPVFF. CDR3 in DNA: TGTGCCAGCAGCGAGAAGTCGGGGGGGACTAGCGCAAACCCGGTGTTCTTC.